Shown below are 3 T cell receptor beta chains from a single sample sequenced in a study of blood T cell repertoires in COVID-19. Method: immunoSEQ multiplex PCR; TCRdb's copy keeps in-frame clones and lacks some. The table has about 240,000 clones, roughly 87% seen once. The sample was peripheral blood. These TCRs come from a woman aged 25 to 39 with acute or convalescent COVID-19.

The sample holds one count of this clone. V is TRBV3-1 (or the pseudogene TRBV3-2) and J is TRBJ2-3; the match to TRBD2 covers 7 bases. The germline gives CDR1 LGHDT, CDR2 YNNKEL (reference sequence). J gave up 5 bases and V 1 base, and 3 bases lay outside the gene matches. This CDR3 comprises 14 residues. CDR3 sequence: CASSQAGLVDTQYF. The CDR3 bases are TGTGCCAGCAGCCAAGCTGGACTAGTAGATACGCAGTATTTT.

The rearrangement uses TRBV25-1 and TRBJ1-4, with D tentatively TRBD1 (6 bases). CDR1 is MGHDK, CDR2 SYGVNS, per germline. V lost 5 bases and J 0 bases, leaving 7 bases between the germline ends. This CDR3 has 14 residues. The CDR3 DNA follows: TGTGCCAGCAGTCGACAGGCAACTAATGAAAAACTGTTTTTT. Amino acids: CASSRQATNEKLFF.

V and J are TRBV30 and TRBJ2-4; D perhaps matches TRBD2 (5 bases). CDR1 and CDR2 (germline): GTSNPN, SVGIG (reference sequence). Trimming left V 2 bases short and J 8 bases short, with 16 bases between. This CDR3 has 14 amino acids. The CDR3 is CAWSMGAGEDIQYF. The CDR3 nucleotides are TGTGCCTGGAGTATGGGAGCCGGAGAAGACATTCAGTACTTC.